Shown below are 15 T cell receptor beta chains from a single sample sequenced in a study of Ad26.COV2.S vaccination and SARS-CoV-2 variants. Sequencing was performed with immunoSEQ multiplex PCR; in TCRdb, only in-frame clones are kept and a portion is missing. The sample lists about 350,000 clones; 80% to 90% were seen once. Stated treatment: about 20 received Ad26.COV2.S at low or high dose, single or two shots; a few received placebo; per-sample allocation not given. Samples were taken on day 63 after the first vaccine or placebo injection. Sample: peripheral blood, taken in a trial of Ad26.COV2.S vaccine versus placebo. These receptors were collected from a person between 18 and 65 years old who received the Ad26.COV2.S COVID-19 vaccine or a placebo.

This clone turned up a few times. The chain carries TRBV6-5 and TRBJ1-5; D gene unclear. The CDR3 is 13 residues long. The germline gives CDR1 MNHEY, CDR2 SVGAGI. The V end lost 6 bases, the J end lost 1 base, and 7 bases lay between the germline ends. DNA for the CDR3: TGTGCCAGCAGGGTGACAAGCAATCAGCCCCAGCATTTT. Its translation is CASRVTSNQPQHF.

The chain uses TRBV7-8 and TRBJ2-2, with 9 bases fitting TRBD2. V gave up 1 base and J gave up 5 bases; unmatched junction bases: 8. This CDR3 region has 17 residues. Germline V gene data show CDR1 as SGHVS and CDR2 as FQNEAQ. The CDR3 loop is CASSLGGSGSDTGELFF. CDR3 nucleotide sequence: TGTGCCAGCAGCTTAGGCGGTAGCGGGAGCGATACCGGGGAGCTGTTTTTT.

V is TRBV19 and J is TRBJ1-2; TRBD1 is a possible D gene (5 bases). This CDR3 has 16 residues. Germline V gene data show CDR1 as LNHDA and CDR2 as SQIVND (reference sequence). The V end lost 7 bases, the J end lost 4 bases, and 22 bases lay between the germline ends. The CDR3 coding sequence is TGTGCCAGTAACTCAATGGGGGGACCCGGGTCCTATGGCTACACCTTC. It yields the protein CASNSMGGPGSYGYTF. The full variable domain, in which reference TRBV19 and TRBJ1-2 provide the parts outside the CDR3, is DGGITQSPKYLFRKEGQNVTLSCEQNLNHDAMYWYRQDPGQGLRLIYYSQIVNDFQKGDIAEGYSVSREKKESFPLTVTSAQKNPTAFYLCASNSMGGPGSYGYTFGSGTRLTVV.

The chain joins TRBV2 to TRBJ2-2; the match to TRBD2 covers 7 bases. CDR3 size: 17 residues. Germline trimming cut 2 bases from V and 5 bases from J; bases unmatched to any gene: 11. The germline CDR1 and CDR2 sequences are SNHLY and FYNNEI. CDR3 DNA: TGTGCCAGCAGTGAAATGGGGGGACTACCATCGACCGGGGAGCTGTTTTTT. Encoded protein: CASSEMGGLPSTGELFF.

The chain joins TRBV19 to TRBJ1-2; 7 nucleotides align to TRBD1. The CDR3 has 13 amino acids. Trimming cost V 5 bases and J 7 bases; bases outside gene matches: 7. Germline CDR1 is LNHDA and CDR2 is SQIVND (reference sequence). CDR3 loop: CASSRTGFSGYTF. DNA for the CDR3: TGTGCCAGTAGTCGGACAGGATTCTCTGGCTACACCTTC.

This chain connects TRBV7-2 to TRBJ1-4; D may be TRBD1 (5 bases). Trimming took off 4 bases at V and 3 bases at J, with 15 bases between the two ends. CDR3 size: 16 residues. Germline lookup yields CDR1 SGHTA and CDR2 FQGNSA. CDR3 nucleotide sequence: TGTGCCAGCAGCTCCGGGACGCCGGCTCCTAATGAAAAACTGTTTTTT. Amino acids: CASSSGTPAPNEKLFF.

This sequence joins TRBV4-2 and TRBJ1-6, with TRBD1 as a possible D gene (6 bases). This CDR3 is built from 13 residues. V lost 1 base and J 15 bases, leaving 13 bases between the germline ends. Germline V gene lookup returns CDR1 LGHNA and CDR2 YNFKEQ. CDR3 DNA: TGTGCCAGCAGCCAAGCAACAGGGCCAGGCCTCCACTTT. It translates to CASSQATGPGLHF.

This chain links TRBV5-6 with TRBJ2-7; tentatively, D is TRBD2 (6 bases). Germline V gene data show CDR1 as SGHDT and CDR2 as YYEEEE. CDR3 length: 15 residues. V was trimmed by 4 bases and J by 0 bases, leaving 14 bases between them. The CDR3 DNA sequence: TGTGCCAGCAGCCACCGCGGGGAGAGCTCCTACGAGCAGTACTTC. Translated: CASSHRGESSYEQYF.

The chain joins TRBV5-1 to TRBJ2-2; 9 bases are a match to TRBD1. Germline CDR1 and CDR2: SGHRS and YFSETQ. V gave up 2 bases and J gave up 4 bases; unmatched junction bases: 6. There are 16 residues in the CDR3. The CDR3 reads CASSFLGDRATGELFF. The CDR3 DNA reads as TGCGCCAGCAGCTTCCTGGGGGACAGGGCCACCGGGGAGCTGTTTTTT.

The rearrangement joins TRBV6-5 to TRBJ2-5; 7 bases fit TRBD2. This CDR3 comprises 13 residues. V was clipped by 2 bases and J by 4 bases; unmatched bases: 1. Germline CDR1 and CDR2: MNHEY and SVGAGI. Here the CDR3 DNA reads TGTGCCAGCAGTTACGGGAGGGCAGAGACCCAGTACTTC. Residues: CASSYGRAETQYF.

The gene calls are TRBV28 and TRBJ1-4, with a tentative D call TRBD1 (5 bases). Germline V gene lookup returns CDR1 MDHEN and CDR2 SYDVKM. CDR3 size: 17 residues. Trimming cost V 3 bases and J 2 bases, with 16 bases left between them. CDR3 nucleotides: TGTGCCAGCAGTTTGGGGGGGGACGGCGGGACTAATGAAAAACTGTTTTTT. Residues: CASSLGGDGGTNEKLFF.

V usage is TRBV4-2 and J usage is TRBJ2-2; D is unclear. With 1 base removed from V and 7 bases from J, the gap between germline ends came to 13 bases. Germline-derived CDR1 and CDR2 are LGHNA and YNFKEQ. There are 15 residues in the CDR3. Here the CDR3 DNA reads TGTGCCAGCAGCCAAGTGCTCGAACTTAGCGGGGAGCTGTTTTTT. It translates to CASSQVLELSGELFF.

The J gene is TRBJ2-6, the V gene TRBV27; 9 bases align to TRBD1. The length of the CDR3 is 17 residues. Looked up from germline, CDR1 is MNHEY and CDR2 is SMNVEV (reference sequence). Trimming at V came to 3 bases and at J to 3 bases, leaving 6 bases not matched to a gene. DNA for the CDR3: TGTGCCAGCAGTTTGGTACAGGGGGCGGGTGGGGCCAACGTCCTGACTTTC. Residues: CASSLVQGAGGANVLTF.

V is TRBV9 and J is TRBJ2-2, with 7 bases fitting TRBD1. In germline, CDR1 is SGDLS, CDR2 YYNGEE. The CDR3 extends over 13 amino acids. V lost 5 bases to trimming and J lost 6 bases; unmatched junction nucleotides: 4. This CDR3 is CASRRQGSGELFF. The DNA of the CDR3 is TGTGCCAGCAGGAGACAGGGTTCCGGGGAGCTGTTTTTT.

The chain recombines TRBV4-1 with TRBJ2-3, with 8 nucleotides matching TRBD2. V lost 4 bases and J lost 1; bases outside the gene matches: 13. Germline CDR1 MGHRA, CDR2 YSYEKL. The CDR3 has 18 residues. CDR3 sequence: CASSPIRLLAERTDTQYF. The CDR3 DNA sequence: TGCGCCAGCAGCCCCATCCGGCTACTAGCGGAACGCACAGATACGCAGTATTTT.